The present T cell receptor (beta chain) was sequenced within a study of regulatory T cells in long-lasting Graves disease. General observations from the study: New patients shared 950 to 1,000 public clonotypes, fewer than the roughly 2,700 shared by persistent patients.

This clonotype was detected ten times or more. Antigen: not known. The CDR3 runs 17 residues. Germline V CDR1 and CDR2: MNHEY, SVGEGT. The V and J ends lost 2 bases and 2 bases respectively, with 18 bases between them. Both iRepertoire HTBI primers and Arm-PCR of CDR3 regions were used to build the TCR beta libraries. One entry per CDR3 protein results from TCRdb running MiXCR on the multiplex PCR reads. This sample yields roughly 500,000 distinct CDR3 sequences, of which roughly 15% are seen a single time; around a sixth belongs to the top ten. Time point indicated: newly diagnosed GD, antithyroid drugs for less than 3 months. PBMC RNA was the source of the TCR library. These data were also reused for a study on T cells in Graves' hyperthyroidism and ophthalmopathy. That source notes: Uncontrolled infection, other autoimmune disease, pregnancy or lactation led to exclusion. HTBI primers were used for first-round RT-PCR of the TCR CDR3.

Sequencing used peripheral blood mononuclear cells (PBMCs), obtained at new diagnosis, from a patient treated with antithyroid drugs. The chain has TRBV6-2 or TRBV6-3 and TRBJ2-5, with D unresolved. The sequence was obtained from a woman aged 45 to 65 with Graves disease. The DNA for the CDR3 is TGTGCCAGCAGTTACCTGTGGTTTGGAGCGCCGCAAGAGACCCAGTACTTC. Translated: CASSYLWFGAPQETQYF.